Included here is one T cell receptor beta chain sequence, with context. Its specificity is unknown. This record comes from a study of cytomegalovirus exposure and HLA in healthy donors. Overall study findings and caveats: It was confirmed in vitro that a few of the CMV-associated chains were specific for CMV antigens.

Germline V gene data show CDR1 as SNHLY and CDR2 as FYNNEI. CDR3 length: 15 amino acids. Trimming left V 5 bases short and J 8 bases short, with 19 bases between. Clones were sequenced by immunoSEQ multiplex PCR, and TCRdb holds only the in-frame ones, with some missing. Of 90,000 to 150,000 clones listed, about 88% are singletons. The gene calls are TRBV2 and TRBJ2-1; D may be TRBD1 (5 bases). The sequenced sample consisted of PBMCs. The TCR originated in a man younger than 35 in good health and CMV-seropositive. Here the CDR3 reads CASSFQGSKRDEQFF. The CDR3 nucleotides read TGTGCCAGCAGTTTCCAGGGCAGTAAAAGGGATGAGCAGTTCTTC.